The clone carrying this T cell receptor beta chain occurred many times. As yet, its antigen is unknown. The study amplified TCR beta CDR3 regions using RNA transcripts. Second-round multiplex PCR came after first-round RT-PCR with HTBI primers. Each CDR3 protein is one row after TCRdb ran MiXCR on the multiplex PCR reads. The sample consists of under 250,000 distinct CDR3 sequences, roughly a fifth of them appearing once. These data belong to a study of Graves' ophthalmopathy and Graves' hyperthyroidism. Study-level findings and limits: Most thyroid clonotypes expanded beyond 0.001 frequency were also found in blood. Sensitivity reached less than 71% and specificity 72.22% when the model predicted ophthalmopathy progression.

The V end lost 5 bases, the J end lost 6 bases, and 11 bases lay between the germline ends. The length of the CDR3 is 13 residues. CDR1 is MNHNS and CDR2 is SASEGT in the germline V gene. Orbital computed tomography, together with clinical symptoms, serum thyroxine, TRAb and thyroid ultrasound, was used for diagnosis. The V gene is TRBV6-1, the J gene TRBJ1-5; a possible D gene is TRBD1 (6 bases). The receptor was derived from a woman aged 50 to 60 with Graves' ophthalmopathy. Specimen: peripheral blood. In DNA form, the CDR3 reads TGTGCCAGCAGTCCACAGGGTGCTCAGCCCCAGCATTTT. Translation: CASSPQGAQPQHF.